This TCR beta chain was retrieved from a study of blood T cell repertoires in COVID-19 (dated by TCRdb to 2020 to 2022). Describing the broader study: Samples from collaborators originated in the United States, Italy and Spain and spanned both the acute and convalescent phases of COVID-19. The prospective study material was composed of cDNA or gDNA derived from T cells, B-cell-depleted T cells, or PBMCs. The dataset comprised deeply sampled blood TCRbeta repertoires from subjects exposed to, actively infected with, or recovered from COVID-19. A freely available public database, intended as a resource for researchers studying the immune response to SARS-CoV-2, is where the repertoires were released. The samples were drawn from two sources: the first 160 participants of the ongoing ImmuneRACE study, and 1,254 subjects contributed by 6 global collaborators. The sample metadata nearly always contained a de-identified subject ID, COVID-19 status, age in years and sex. HLA class I and class II types, where available, came from metadata supplied by the sample provider rather than from assay-based typing.

Trimmed from V: 2 bases; trimmed from J: 10 bases; junction bases lacking a gene match: 7. The germline V gene yields SNHLY for CDR1 and FYNNEI for CDR2. Including cysteine and phenylalanine, the CDR3 has 14 amino acids. Only the CDR3 region is kept as DNA, spanning 42 bases read in frame from base 1. TCRbeta CDR3 regions were amplified from genomic DNA using the immunoSEQ Assay, a bias-controlled multiplex PCR. Under the source paper's analysis protocol: Nucleated cell counts per sample were estimated from amplification of reference gene primers within the assay. To quantify the absolute abundance of each unique TCRbeta CDR3 rearrangement, sequence reads were collapsed and filtered. Productive Simpson clonality was computed per sample as the square root of Simpson's diversity index over productive rearrangements. TCRdb carries this immuneACCESS record with in-frame sequences only. Its versions omit some clonotypes, under half of them owing to an unresolved V gene in the studies checked, with the rest unexplained. D and trimming were read from the DNA, whereas the V and J calls and clone size are those reported in that table. The sample records around 470,000 clones, about 90% of which are singletons. 0.6% of the sample comes from the top ten.

On the study overall, not on this receptor specifically: The amount of clinical and demographic metadata varied by source and participant and was provided uncurated.

Participants in the prospective study were enrolled through a virtual design, were aged 18 to 89 years, and lived in 24 United States geographic areas. Cohort assignment in the prospective study relied on participant-reported clinical history from a screening survey and a study questionnaire. Recovered participants in ImmuneRACE Cohort 3 were defined by two consecutive negative NP/OP PCR tests, clearance by a healthcare professional, or resolution of symptoms. Each participant in the prospective study had whole blood, serum and a nasopharyngeal or oropharyngeal swab collected by mobile phlebotomists. Prospective study participants could optionally give additional blood draws and questionnaires over an approximately two-month period. Prospective study blood samples were shipped either frozen or at room temperature before DNA extraction. As for this clone: Its antigen is currently not known. One base away there is no much larger clone; base qualities are not given.

This clonotype originated in a man aged 18-30 years who had recovered from COVID-19. Sequenced: PBMCs or T cells enriched from blood (not recorded which). The rearranged segments are TRBV2 and TRBJ2-1; TRBD1 aligns with 8 central bases. The DNA reads as follows: TGTGCCAGCAGTGAACTCAGGGGGCCGGGGGAGCAGTTCTTC. This gives the protein CASSELRGPGEQFF.